The sequence of this TCR beta chain was determined in a study of chemoradiotherapy in HPV16-positive cancers. Study-wide context: Candidate HPV-specific T-cell clones and common TCR motifs came from functional assays in a couple of HPV16-positive patients.

The protocol was immunoSEQ multiplex PCR, while the TCRdb copy is restricted to in-frame clones and leaves out a portion. The sample holds just under 40,000 clones, around 82% seen once. Concerning this clone itself: The antigen is unknown.

The study, taken as a whole, reports: Candidate HPV-specific clones and E7-related TCR motifs grew in tumor during treatment. Better recurrence-free survival went with HPV-responsive T-cell expansion in HPV16-positive patients.

The J segment lost 5 bases and the V segment lost 1 base, leaving 6 bases of the junction unmatched. Germline assignment: CDR1 SGHAT and CDR2 FQNNGV. The CDR3 runs 16 residues. Over chemoradiotherapy, repertoires were sampled more than once. This sample comprised blood, obtained from a patient who underwent chemoradiotherapy. V is TRBV11-2 and J is TRBJ2-1; 9 bases align to TRBD2. The clonotype comes from a human donor with HPV-associated anogenital cancer. The CDR3 loop reads CASSLGGAGGHNEQFF. CDR3 nucleotides: TGTGCCAGCAGCTTAGGCGGTGCGGGGGGGCACAATGAGCAGTTCTTC.